This T cell receptor beta chain comes out of a study of blood T cell repertoires in COVID-19. Data came from immunoSEQ multiplex PCR; TCRdb stores just in-frame clones and leaves some out. The data contain under 250,000 clones, about four fifths of them singletons. This receptor was obtained from a woman in her thirties or forties with acute COVID-19. The sample taken for sequencing was PBMCs or T cells enriched from blood (not recorded which).

The CDR3 here is CSVGDRGKETQYF. CDR3 sequence (DNA): TGCAGCGTGGGAGACAGGGGAAAAGAGACCCAGTACTTC. This chain joins TRBV29-1 and TRBJ2-5; 8 bases map to TRBD1. V lost 6 bases and J lost 3; bases outside the gene matches: 6. CDR3 length: 13 residues. Germline CDR1 is SQVTM and CDR2 is ANQGSEA.